These 25 T cell receptor beta chains were sequenced from one sample in a study of a mutant IDH1 vaccine in newly diagnosed glioma. The table came from immunoSEQ multiplex PCR; TCRdb's copy has only in-frame clones and leaves some out. The table shows approximately 50,000 clones, with 86% occurring only once. Their antigens remain unidentified. Indicated time point: week 35, safety follow-up. The investigators gave 300 ug of mutant IDH1 20-mer peptide in each vaccine dose, together with topical imiquimod. The sequenced sample was PBMCs, obtained from a glioma patient whose treatment included an IDH1 peptide vaccine. Every receptor here comes from a man between 35 and 55 years old with glioma.

V gene TRBV5-1 combines with J gene TRBJ2-7; the match to TRBD2 covers 10 bases. The length of the CDR3 is 15 residues. Germline lookup yields CDR1 SGHRS and CDR2 YFSETQ. V trimming: 0 bases; J trimming: 6 bases; junction bases outside the gene matches: 6. The CDR3 nucleotides are TGCGCCAGCAGCTTGGGACCGGGACTAGCGCCCGAGCAGTACTTC. This gives the protein CASSLGPGLAPEQYF.

This CDR3 is CSAEGRNEQYF. The DNA of the CDR3 is TGCAGTGCAGAGGGGAGGAACGAGCAGTACTTC. The V and J genes are TRBV20-1 and TRBJ2-7; D possibly corresponds to TRBD2 (6 bases). V was cut by 6 bases and J by 5 bases, with 11 bases left in between. CDR1 and CDR2 from the germline V gene are DFQATT and SNEGSKA (reference sequence). CDR3 size: 11 residues.

The V and J genes are TRBV11-1 and TRBJ2-3, with D perhaps assigned TRBD1 or TRBD2 (5 bases each). This CDR3 region has 14 residues. V dropped 5 bases and J dropped 0 bases, with 9 bases sitting between them. CDR1 is SGHAT and CDR2 is FQDESV in the germline V gene (reference sequence). The CDR3 nucleotides read TGTGCCAGCAGCCAGGGACCTAGCACAGATACGCAGTATTTT. It codes for CASSQGPSTDTQYF.

The rearrangement joins TRBV10-3 to TRBJ2-3; 7 bases are a match to TRBD1. J was trimmed by 1 base and V by 8 bases; bases with no gene match: 15. Germline CDR1 ENHRY, CDR2 SYGVKD. This CDR3 comprises 17 residues. Here the CDR3 DNA reads TGTGCCATCGGCTCCATGGGACAGTCAGACGGCACAGATACGCAGTATTTT. This sequence encodes CAIGSMGQSDGTDTQYF.

The V and J genes are TRBV7-2 and TRBJ2-7; 12 bases align to TRBD2. V lost 4 bases and J lost 4; bases outside the gene matches: 5. Germline V CDR1 and CDR2: SGHTA, FQGNSA. The length of the CDR3 is 15 residues. Here the CDR3 DNA reads TGTGCCAGCAGCTCAGCTAGCGGGAGGGTATACGAGCAGTACTTC. Its protein product is CASSSASGRVYEQYF.

The chain employs TRBV5-1 and TRBJ1-3; 12 bases are a match to TRBD1. There are 15 residues in the CDR3. The trim removed 4 bases at V and 3 bases at J, leaving 2 bases unmatched. In germline, CDR1 is SGHRS, CDR2 YFSETQ. The CDR3 reads CASSRDRGLGNTIYF. CDR3 nucleotides: TGCGCCAGCAGCAGGGACAGGGGGCTTGGAAACACCATATATTTT. The variable domain in full, with the rest retrieved from reference TRBV5-1 and TRBJ1-3, is KAGVTQTPRYLIKTRGQQVTLSCSPISGHRSVSWYQQTPGQGLQFLFEYFSETQRNKGNFPGRFSGRQFSNSRSEMNVSTLELGDSALYLCASSRDRGLGNTIYFGEGSWLTVV.

The gene calls are TRBV19 and TRBJ2-1; 12 nucleotides agree with TRBD2. Germline trimming cut 6 bases from V and 4 bases from J; bases unmatched to any gene: 7. The CDR3 extends over 16 amino acids. Germline CDR1 LNHDA, CDR2 SQIVND (reference sequence). The CDR3 spells CASRRASGRVYNEQFF. As DNA, the CDR3 is TGTGCCAGTAGGAGGGCTAGCGGGAGGGTGTACAATGAGCAGTTCTTC.

Regarding this clone: A junction end diverges from the germline sequence, so it may reflect a read error. The chain uses TRBV6-6 and TRBJ2-7; D is undetermined. The CDR3 sequence is 16 residues long. Per germline, CDR1 MNHNY and CDR2 SVGAGI (reference sequence). CDR3 bases: TGTGCCAGCAGTCACTCCAACGACGGAAGCTCCTACGAGCAGTACTTC. This gives the protein CASSHSNDGSSYEQYF.

The chain uses TRBV7-9 and TRBJ2-7; 7 bases agree with TRBD1. The CDR3 covers 13 residues. The J segment lost 1 base and the V segment lost 4 bases, leaving 1 base of the junction unmatched. Germline assignment: CDR1 SEHNR and CDR2 FQNEAQ (reference sequence). The CDR3 is CASSSGQSYEQYF. CDR3 in DNA: TGTGCCAGCAGCTCGGGACAGTCCTACGAGCAGTACTTC.

The chain recombines TRBV5-4 with TRBJ2-7; unclear D gene. This CDR3 has 14 residues. Germline CDR1 and CDR2: SGHNT and YYREEE (reference sequence). V lost 1 base and J 1 base, leaving 9 bases between the germline ends. The CDR3 sequence is CASSLSGFSYEQYF. In DNA, the CDR3 is TGTGCCAGCAGCTTGTCTGGCTTTTCCTACGAGCAGTACTTC.

This chain uses TRBV2 with TRBJ1-3; D ambiguous. Germline loops: CDR1 SNHLY, CDR2 FYNNEI. V lost 2 bases, J lost 2 bases, and 7 bases lay in between. CDR3 length equals 14 residues. CDR3 nucleotide sequence: TGTGCCAGCAGTGAACTGGGCCCTGGAAACACCATATATTTT. Translated, it gives CASSELGPGNTIYF. Full variable domain (rest looked up from reference TRBV2 and TRBJ1-3): EPEVTQTPSHQVTQMGQEVILRCVPISNHLYFYWYRQILGQKVEFLVSFYNNEISEKSEIFDDQFSVERPDGSNFTLKIRSTKLEDSAMYFCASSELGPGNTIYFGEGSWLTVV.

About this clone: The germline gene is not matched at one end of the junction; a read error may be the cause. This chain connects TRBV20-1 to TRBJ2-7; no reliable D call. In germline, CDR1 is DFQATT, CDR2 SNEGSKA (reference sequence). This CDR3 comprises 11 residues. The CDR3 sequence: CSAGDSYEQYF. CDR3 sequence (DNA): TGCAGTGCTGGAGACTCCTACGAGCAGTACTTC.

This chain connects TRBV6-1 to TRBJ2-2; D gene ambiguous. Germline V lookup: CDR1 MNHNS, CDR2 SASEGT. Between the trimmed V and J ends, which lost 4 bases and 7 bases, there was a span of 10 bases. CDR3 length: 13 residues. This chain's CDR3 is CASSAHIRGELFF. CDR3 DNA: TGTGCCAGCAGTGCTCACATTCGCGGGGAGCTGTTTTTT.

J is TRBJ2-1 and V is TRBV19; D is unresolved. CDR3 size: 14 residues. Germline V CDR1 and CDR2: LNHDA, SQIVND (reference sequence). With 7 bases removed from V and 5 bases from J, the gap between germline ends came to 15 bases. The CDR3 nucleotides are TGTGCCAGTAACGCCCCTTTGCTACACAATGAGCAGTTCTTC. It is translated as CASNAPLLHNEQFF.

The chain employs TRBV5-5 and TRBJ1-5; unclear D gene. This CDR3 has 16 residues. V shed 7 bases and J shed 0 bases, with 17 bases lying between them. Germline CDR1 and CDR2: SGHKS and YYEKEE (reference sequence). CDR3: CASPLGGDYSNQPQHF. In DNA form, the CDR3 reads TGTGCCAGCCCCCTGGGAGGCGACTATAGCAATCAGCCCCAGCATTTT.

The rearrangement uses TRBV19 and TRBJ2-7; D may be TRBD1 (6 bases). Germline CDR1 reads LNHDA; CDR2 reads SQIVND (reference sequence). V gave up 5 bases and J gave up 0 bases, with 14 bases separating them. The CDR3 is 15 amino acids. The chain's CDR3 is CASSPRDIGSYEQYF. DNA of the CDR3: TGTGCCAGTAGTCCTAGGGACATCGGCTCCTACGAGCAGTACTTC.

The chain employs TRBV6-6 and TRBJ2-6; D is perhaps TRBD1 (6 bases). The V gene's germline CDR1 is MNHNY and CDR2 SVGAGI (reference sequence). Trimming shortened V by 5 bases and J by 3 bases, and 8 bases separated the two germline ends. CDR3 length equals 14 residues. The chain's CDR3 is CASSRDNGANVLTF. The CDR3 DNA is TGTGCCAGCAGTCGGGACAATGGGGCCAACGTCCTGACTTTC.

The chain is built from TRBV4-1 and TRBJ2-3, with no clear D. The V end lost 1 base, the J end lost 5 bases, and 16 bases lay between the germline ends. Germline CDR1 MGHRA, CDR2 YSYEKL. This CDR3 has 16 amino acids. The CDR3 bases are TGCGCCAGCAGCCAAGGTAATCTCGGGTCGAGAGATACGCAGTATTTT. It is translated as CASSQGNLGSRDTQYF.

The chain couples TRBV15 to TRBJ1-1; 7 bases align to TRBD1. Germline V CDR1 and CDR2: LNHNV, YYDKDF (reference sequence). Losses at the gene ends were 1 base for V and 5 bases for J; bases not matched to a gene: 4. This CDR3 has 14 residues. CDR3 sequence: CATSRGQGGTEAFF. The CDR3 DNA reads as TGTGCCACCAGCAGAGGACAGGGTGGGACTGAAGCTTTCTTT.

This clone was observed a handful of times. The rearrangement uses TRBV29-1 and TRBJ2-6, with D perhaps matching TRBD1 (6 bases). This CDR3 contains 14 residues. V gave up 6 bases and J gave up 2 bases, with 11 bases separating them. CDR1 and CDR2 from the germline V gene are SQVTM and ANQGSEA. The CDR3 reads CSVLNRAGANVLTF. DNA for the CDR3: TGCAGCGTACTAAACAGGGCTGGGGCCAACGTCCTGACTTTC.

This clone was detected only a few times. The chain has TRBV7-9 and TRBJ2-7, with 7 positions matching TRBD2. The CDR3 spans 13 residues. The germline CDR1 and CDR2 sequences are SEHNR and FQNEAQ (reference sequence). With V trimmed by 3 bases and J by 3 bases, 2 bases remained unmatched. The CDR3, as DNA: TGTGCCAGCAGCTTGCGGGGGTACTACGAGCAGTACTTC. Amino acid sequence: CASSLRGYYEQYF.

This clone has only one observation. V usage is TRBV4-3 and J usage is TRBJ2-5, with a possible D match to TRBD2 (9 bases). CDR1 is LGHNA, CDR2 YSLEER, per germline. V lost 4 bases to trimming and J lost 4 bases, with 22 bases between them. The CDR3 has 17 amino acids. The DNA of the CDR3 is TGCGCCAGCAGCCCCCAGGGGGCGGGAGGGCCAGGAGAGACCCAGTACTTC. It translates to CASSPQGAGGPGETQYF.

The genes are TRBV7-2 and TRBJ1-5, with no clear D. CDR3 length: 15 residues. Between the trimmed V and J ends, which lost 4 bases and 7 bases, there was a span of 17 bases. CDR1 is SGHTA and CDR2 is FQGNSA in the germline V gene. The chain's CDR3 is CASSSGELRSQPQHF. In DNA form, the CDR3 reads TGTGCCAGCAGCTCCGGGGAACTCAGGAGCCAGCCCCAGCATTTT.

This clone showed up just once. The chain has TRBV7-2 and TRBJ1-1; a weak D match, TRBD1 (6 bases). V lost 2 bases and J lost 1, with 17 bases in between. The CDR3 sequence is 17 residues long. CDR1 and CDR2 from the germline V gene are SGHTA and FQGNSA. The CDR3 loop is CASSLPFYRTANTEAFF. The CDR3, as DNA: TGTGCCAGCAGCTTACCCTTTTACCGGACAGCGAACACTGAAGCTTTCTTT.

The V gene is TRBV19, the J gene TRBJ1-5; a weak D match, TRBD1 (6 bases). The V gene lost 2 bases and the J gene lost 4 bases, with 12 bases spanning the gap. Germline CDR1 reads LNHDA; CDR2 reads SQIVND (reference sequence). The CDR3 is 15 residues long. This CDR3 is CASSIRGQANQPQHF. The CDR3 DNA sequence: TGTGCCAGTAGTATAAGGGGACAAGCAAATCAGCCCCAGCATTTT.